This TCR beta chain derives from a study of blood T cell repertoires in COVID-19. Study context: Acute and convalescent COVID-19 specimens originated in the United States, Italy and Spain. From T cells, B-cell-depleted T cells, or PBMCs came the material, which was cDNA or gDNA.

In the source study's methods: Reference gene primer amplification gave estimated nucleated cell counts. Only in-frame clones appear in the TCRdb table, and some are missing; sequencing was by immunoSEQ multiplex PCR. V and J calls and clone size are given by that table; D and trimming were obtained from the DNA. The sample gives about 140,000 clones, around 86% of which show up once; about 7.5% is in the top ten. Germline assignment: CDR1 ENHRY and CDR2 SYGVKD. V was clipped by 4 bases and J by 1 base; unmatched bases: 7. CDR3 length equals 16 residues. This TCR was recovered from a human donor in a cohort sampled during active COVID-19. Material for sequencing was peripheral blood. The chain has TRBV10-3 and TRBJ2-7, with 10 bases matching TRBD2. Written as DNA, the CDR3 is TGTGCCATCAGTGGGGGGCCTAGCGGGGGTTCCTACGAGCAGTACTTC. Translating gives CAISGGPSGGSYEQYF.